The present TCR beta chain was sequenced within a study of spatial heterogeneity in lung cancer. Turning to the study itself: As counted in raw reads, each unique TCR and UMI combination appeared more than ten times on average.

This CDR3 contains 18 residues. From germline, CDR1 is MDHEN and CDR2 SYDVKM. With 6 bases clipped from V and 4 bases from J, the junction kept 19 bases outside the gene matches. Time point specified: sample taken at primary tumor resection. No cell sorting; template was whole RNA from tumor, lung tissue or PBMC. Donors were over 70 untreated early-stage non-small cell lung cancer patients. MiXCR was run by TCRdb on the 5' RACE reads, yielding one entry per CDR3 protein. The table has tens of thousands of distinct CDR3 sequences, about 12% seen once; the top ten hold around 39%. The sequence came from a female donor with early-stage non-small cell lung cancer. The sequences come from PBMCs, collected at surgery. The genes are TRBV28 and TRBJ2-5; 8 bases agree with TRBD1. The CDR3 sequence: CASSPFLPGQGVLETQYF. CDR3 bases: TGTGCCAGCAGCCCCTTTCTTCCTGGACAGGGAGTGTTAGAGACCCAGTACTTC.